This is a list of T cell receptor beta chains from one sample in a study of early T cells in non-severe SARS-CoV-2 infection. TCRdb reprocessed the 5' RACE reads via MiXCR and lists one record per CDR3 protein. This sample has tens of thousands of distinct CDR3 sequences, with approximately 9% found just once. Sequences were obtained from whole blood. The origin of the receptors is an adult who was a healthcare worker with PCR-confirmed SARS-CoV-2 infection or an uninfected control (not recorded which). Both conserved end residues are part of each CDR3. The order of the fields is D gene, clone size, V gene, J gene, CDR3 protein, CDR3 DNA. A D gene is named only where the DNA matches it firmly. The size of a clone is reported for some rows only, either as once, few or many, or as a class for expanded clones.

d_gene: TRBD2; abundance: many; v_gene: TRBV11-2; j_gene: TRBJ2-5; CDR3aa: CASSQLRPLARQETQYF; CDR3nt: TGTGCCAGCAGCCAATTGAGGCCACTAGCGCGACAAGAGACCCAGTACTTC
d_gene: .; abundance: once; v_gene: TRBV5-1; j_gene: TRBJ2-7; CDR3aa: CASSFPDLYGQYF; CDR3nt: TGCGCCAGCAGCTTTCCCGACCTCTACGGGCAGTACTTC
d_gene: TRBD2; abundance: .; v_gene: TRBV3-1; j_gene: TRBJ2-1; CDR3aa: CASSPSFLAGGYEQFF; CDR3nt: TGTGCCAGCAGCCCCAGTTTTCTAGCGGGAGGGTACGAGCAGTTCTTC
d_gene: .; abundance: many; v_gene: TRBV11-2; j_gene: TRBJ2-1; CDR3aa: CASSSLTGISYNEQFF; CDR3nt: TGTGCCAGCAGCTCATTAACCGGGATTTCCTACAATGAGCAGTTCTTC
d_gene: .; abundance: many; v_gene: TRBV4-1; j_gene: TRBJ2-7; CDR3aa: CASSQLEDEQYF; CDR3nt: TGCGCCAGCAGCCAACTAGAGGACGAGCAGTACTTC
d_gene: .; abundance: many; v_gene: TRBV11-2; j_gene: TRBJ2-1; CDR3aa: CASSLESRDYNEQFF; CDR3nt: TGTGCCAGCAGCTTAGAGAGTAGAGATTACAATGAGCAGTTCTTC
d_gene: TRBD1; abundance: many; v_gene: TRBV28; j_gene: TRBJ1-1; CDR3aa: CASETGAFMNTEAFF; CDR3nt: TGTGCCAGTGAGACAGGGGCGTTCATGAACACTGAAGCTTTCTTT
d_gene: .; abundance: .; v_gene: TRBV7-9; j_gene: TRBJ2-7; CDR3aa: CASSPVDEQYF; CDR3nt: TGTGCCAGCAGCCCCGTTGACGAGCAGTACTTC
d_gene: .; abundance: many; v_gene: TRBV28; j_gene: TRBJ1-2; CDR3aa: CASSSYLGYTF; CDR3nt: TGTGCCAGCAGTTCCTACCTTGGCTACACCTTC
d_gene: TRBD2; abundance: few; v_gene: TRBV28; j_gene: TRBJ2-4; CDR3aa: CASSSGGLAKNIQYF; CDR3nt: TGTGCCAGCAGTTCGGGGGGACTAGCCAAAAACATTCAGTACTTC
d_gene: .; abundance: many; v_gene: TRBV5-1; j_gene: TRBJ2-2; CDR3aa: CASSLSRSGAGELFF; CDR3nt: TGCGCCAGCAGCTTAAGTCGATCAGGGGCCGGGGAGCTGTTTTTT
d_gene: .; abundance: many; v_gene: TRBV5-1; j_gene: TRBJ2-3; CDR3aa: CASSSQRAGTDTQYF; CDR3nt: TGCGCCAGCAGCTCGCAGCGGGCCGGCACAGATACGCAGTATTTT
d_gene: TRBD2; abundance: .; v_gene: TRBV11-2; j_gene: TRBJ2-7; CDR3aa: CASSLAGGYDEQYF; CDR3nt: TGTGCCAGCAGCCTAGCGGGGGGCTACGACGAGCAGTACTTC
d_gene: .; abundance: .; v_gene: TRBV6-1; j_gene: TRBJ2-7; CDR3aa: CASSATGMGSYEQYF; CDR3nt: TGTGCCAGCAGTGCAACAGGCATGGGGTCCTACGAGCAGTACTTC